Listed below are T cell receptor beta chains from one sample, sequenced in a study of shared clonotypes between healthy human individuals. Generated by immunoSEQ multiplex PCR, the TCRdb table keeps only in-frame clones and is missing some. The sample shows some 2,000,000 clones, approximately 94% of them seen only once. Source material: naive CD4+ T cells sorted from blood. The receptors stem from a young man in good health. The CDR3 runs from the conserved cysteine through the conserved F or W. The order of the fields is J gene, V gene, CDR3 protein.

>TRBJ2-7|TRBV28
CASSSISEFYEQYF
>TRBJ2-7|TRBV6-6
CASRRTGGYEQYF
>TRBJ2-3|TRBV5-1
CASSSGLSTDTQYF
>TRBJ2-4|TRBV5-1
CASSPTGDVAKNIQYF
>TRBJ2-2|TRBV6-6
CASSRSGFGRTGELFF
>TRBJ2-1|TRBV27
CASRRMGNGYNEQFF
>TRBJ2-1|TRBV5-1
CASSQTYNEQFF
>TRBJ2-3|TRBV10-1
CASSRDSKTDTQYF
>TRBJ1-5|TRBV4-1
CASSQDIGLYSNQPQHF
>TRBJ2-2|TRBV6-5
CASFPWGNTGELFF
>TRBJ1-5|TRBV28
CASKGLGDRSNQPQHF
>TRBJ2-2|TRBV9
CASSVAPGQTNTGELFF
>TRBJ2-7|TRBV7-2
CASSLDRNYEQYF
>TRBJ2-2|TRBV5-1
CASSSGQAAITGELFF
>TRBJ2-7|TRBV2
CASRRQGALDEQYF
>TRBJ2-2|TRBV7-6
CASSWGSARGSITGELFF
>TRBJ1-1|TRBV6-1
CASSIRAVNTEAFF
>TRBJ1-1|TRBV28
CASSPIFGTEAFF
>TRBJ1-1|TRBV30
CAWSGYTEAFF
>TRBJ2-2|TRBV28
CASRDKNTGELFF
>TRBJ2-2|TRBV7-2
CASSLARGQNTGELFF
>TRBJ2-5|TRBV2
CASTGRRETQYF
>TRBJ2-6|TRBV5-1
CASSGHSGANVLTF
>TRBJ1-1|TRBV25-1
CASSEPGREAFF
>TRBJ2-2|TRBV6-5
CASQSPSTGELFF
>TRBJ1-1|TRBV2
CASRFQTEAFF
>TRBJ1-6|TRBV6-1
CASSERGPSNSPLHF
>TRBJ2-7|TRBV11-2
CASSSSTSGRVNEQYF
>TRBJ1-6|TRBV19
CASSGGNSPLHF
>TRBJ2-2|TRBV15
CATSRGGLAVNTGELFF
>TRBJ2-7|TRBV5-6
CASSPERRAYEQYF
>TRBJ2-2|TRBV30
CAWGTGGSVTGELFF
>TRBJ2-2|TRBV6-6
CASSTRAGELFF
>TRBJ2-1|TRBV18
CASSKRTSGRTDEQFF
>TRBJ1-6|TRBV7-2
CASSSGGQAVSPLHF
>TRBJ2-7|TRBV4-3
CASSHLFSGTGSSYEQYF
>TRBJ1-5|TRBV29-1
CSVEQELGQPQHF
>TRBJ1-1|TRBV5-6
CASSLDRGNTEAFF
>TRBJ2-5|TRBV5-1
CASSFAGSPAQETQYF
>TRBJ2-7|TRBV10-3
CAISESTWGDEQYF
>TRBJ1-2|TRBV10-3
CAISDGGNYGYTF
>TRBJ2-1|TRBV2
CASTHRDSGSYEQFF
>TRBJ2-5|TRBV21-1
CASSKALSDQETQYF
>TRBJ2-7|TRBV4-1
CASSPQRVGYYEQYF
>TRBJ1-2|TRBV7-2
CASSLPRGPIPYGYTF
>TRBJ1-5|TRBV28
CASSLSRAQPQHF
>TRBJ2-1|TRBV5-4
CASSLNPGGNEQFF
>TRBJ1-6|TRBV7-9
CASSGAGQGTSPLHF
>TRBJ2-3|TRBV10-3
CATRGVSTDTQYF
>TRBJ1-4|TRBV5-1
CASSLEAGQTNEKLFF
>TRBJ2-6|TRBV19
CASGDSSGANVLTF
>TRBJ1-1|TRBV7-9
CASSPRLNTEAFF
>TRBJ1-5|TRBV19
CASSIWVGVGGNQPQHF